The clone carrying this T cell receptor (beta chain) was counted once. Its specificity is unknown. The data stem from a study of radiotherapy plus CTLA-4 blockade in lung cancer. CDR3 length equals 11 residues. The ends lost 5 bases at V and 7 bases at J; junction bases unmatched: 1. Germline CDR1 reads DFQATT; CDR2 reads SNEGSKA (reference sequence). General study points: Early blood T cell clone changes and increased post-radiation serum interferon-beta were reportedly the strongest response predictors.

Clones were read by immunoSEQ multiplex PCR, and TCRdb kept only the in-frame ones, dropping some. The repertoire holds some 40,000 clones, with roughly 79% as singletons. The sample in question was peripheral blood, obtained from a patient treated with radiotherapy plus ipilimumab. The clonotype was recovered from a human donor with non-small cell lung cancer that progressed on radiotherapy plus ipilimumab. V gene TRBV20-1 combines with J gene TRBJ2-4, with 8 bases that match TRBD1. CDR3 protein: CSAYRGNIQYF. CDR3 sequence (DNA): TGCAGTGCTTACAGGGGGAACATTCAGTACTTC.